This T cell receptor (beta chain) comes out of a study of Ad26.COV2.S vaccination and SARS-CoV-2 variants. Across the whole study: Administration of Ad26.COV2.S was intramuscular, either once or twice 56 days apart.

Profiled with immunoSEQ multiplex PCR; TCRdb holds only in-frame clones, not every one. The sample consists of some 370,000 clones, roughly four fifths of them appearing once. The sample's treatment: 15 to 20 received Ad26.COV2.S at low or high dose, single or two shots; about five received placebo; per-sample allocation not given. Sampling took place 63 days after the first vaccine or placebo injection. Details on this clone: The antigen is not known.

General study findings and limits: Substantial breadth was reportedly displayed by spike-specific CD8+ and CD4+ T cell responses after vaccination.

Germline values: CDR1 MNHEY, CDR2 SVGAGI. The CDR3 is made up of 14 amino acids. V lost 7 bases and J lost 0, with 13 bases in between. The source was peripheral blood, collected in a trial of Ad26.COV2.S vaccine versus placebo. The chain uses TRBV6-5 and TRBJ2-7, with D possibly called TRBD1 or TRBD2 (5 bases each). The clonotype originates from a person aged 18 to 65 who received the Ad26.COV2.S COVID-19 vaccine or a placebo. CDR3 in amino acids: CASKRGRDSYEQYF. As DNA, the CDR3 is TGTGCCAGCAAGAGGGGCAGGGACTCCTACGAGCAGTACTTC.